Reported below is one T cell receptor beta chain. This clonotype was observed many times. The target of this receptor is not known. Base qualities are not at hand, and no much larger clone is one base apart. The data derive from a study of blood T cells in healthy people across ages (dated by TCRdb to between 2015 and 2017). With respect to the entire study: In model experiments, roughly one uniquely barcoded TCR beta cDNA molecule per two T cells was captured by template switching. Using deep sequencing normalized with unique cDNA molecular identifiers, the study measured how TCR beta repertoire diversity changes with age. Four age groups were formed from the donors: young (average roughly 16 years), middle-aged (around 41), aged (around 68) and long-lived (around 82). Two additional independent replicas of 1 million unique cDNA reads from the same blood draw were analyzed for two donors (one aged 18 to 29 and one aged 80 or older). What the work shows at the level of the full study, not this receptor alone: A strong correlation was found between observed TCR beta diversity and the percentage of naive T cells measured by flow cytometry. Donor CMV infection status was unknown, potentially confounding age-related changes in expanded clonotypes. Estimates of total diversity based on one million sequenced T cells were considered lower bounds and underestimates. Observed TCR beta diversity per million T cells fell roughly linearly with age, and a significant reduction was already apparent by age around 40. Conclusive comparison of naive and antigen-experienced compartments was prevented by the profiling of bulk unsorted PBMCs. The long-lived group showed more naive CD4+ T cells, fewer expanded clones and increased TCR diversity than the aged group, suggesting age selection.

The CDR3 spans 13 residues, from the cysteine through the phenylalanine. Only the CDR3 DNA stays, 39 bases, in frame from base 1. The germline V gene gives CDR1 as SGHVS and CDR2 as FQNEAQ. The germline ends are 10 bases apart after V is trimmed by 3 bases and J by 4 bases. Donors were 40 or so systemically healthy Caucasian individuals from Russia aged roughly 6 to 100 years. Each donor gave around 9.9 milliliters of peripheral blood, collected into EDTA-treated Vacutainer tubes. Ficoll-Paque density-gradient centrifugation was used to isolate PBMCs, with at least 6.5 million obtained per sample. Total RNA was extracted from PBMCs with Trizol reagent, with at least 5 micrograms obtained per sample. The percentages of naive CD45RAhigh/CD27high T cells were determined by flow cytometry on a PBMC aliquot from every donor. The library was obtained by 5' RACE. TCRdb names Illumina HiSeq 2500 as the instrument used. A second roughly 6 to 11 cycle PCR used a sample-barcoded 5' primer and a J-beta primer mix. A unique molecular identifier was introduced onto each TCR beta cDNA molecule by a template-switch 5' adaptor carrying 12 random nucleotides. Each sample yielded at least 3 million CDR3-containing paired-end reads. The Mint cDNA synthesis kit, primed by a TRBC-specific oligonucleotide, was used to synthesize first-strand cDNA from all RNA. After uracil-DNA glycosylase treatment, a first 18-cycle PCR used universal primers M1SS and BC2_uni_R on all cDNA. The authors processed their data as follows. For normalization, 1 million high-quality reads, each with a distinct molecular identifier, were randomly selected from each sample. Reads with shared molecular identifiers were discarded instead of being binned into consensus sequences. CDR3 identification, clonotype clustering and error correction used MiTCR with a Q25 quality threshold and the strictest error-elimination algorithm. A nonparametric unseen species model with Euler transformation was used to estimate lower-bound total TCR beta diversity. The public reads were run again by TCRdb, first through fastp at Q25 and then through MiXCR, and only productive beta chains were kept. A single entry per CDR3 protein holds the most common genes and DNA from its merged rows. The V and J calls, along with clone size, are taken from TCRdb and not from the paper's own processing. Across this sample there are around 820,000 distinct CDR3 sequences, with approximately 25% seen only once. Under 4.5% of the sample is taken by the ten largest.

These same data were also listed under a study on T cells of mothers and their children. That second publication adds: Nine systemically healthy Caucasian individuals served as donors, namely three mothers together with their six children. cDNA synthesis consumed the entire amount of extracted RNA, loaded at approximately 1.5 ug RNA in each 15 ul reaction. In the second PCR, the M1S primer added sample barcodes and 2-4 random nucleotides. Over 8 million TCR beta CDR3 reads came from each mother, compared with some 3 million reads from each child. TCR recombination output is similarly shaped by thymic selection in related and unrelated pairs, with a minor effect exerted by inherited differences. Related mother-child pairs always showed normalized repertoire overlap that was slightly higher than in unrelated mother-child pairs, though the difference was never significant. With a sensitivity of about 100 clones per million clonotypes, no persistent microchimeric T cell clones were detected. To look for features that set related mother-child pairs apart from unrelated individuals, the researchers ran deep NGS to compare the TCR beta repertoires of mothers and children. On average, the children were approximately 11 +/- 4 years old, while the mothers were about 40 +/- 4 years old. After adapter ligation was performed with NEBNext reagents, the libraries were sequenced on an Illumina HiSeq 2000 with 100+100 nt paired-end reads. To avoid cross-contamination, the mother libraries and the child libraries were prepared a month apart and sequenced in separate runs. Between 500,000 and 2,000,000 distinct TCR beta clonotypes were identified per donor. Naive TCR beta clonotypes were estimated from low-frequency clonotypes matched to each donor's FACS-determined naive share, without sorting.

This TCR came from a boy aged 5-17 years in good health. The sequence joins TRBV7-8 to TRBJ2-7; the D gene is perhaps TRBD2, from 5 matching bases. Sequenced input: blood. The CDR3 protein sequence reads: CASSFSGGYEQYF. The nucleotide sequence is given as TGTGCCAGCAGCTTTAGTGGCGGGTACGAGCAGTACTTC.